This record looks at one TCR beta chain sequence and its context. Its antigen is unknown. The germline gives CDR1 SNHLY, CDR2 FYNNEI. Trimming took 5 bases from V and 6 from J, leaving 13 bases between them. The CDR3 consists of 14 residues. PCR was performed using 60 Vbeta and 13 Jbeta primers. Using immunoSEQ multiplex PCR, the repertoire was profiled, and TCRdb retains in-frame clones only, with some absent. This sample carries more than 90,000 clones, 74% of them seen once, and the ten largest clones take around a tenth. These data come from a study of cytomegalovirus exposure and HLA in healthy donors. Notes on the study in general: Reports credit the classifier with highly specific, highly sensitive diagnosis of cytomegalovirus status. The study dropped some indistinguishable V segments, TRBV6-2 and TRBV6-3 among them.

Sample: PBMCs. This receptor was taken from a woman aged 45-60 years in good health and CMV-seropositive. The gene calls are TRBV2 and TRBJ1-4; D is undetermined. CDR3 protein: CASSKLPLDEKLFF. DNA of the CDR3: TGTGCCAGCAGTAAGCTACCCCTTGATGAAAAACTGTTTTTT. Together with reference TRBV2 and TRBJ1-4, the CDR3 gives the full variable domain: EPEVTQTPSHQVTQMGQEVILRCVPISNHLYFYWYRQILGQKVEFLVSFYNNEISEKSEIFDDQFSVERPDGSNFTLKIRSTKLEDSAMYFCASSKLPLDEKLFFGSGTQLSVL.